This T cell receptor (beta chain) was sequenced during a study of preoperative IRX-2 immunotherapy in early breast cancer. Generated by immunoSEQ multiplex PCR, the TCRdb table keeps only in-frame clones and is missing some. The table records roughly 34,000 clones, roughly nine tenths of them present only once. Specified treatment: preoperative locoregional IRX-2 cytokine immunotherapy. This TCR came from a human donor with breast cancer. Sequenced here: tumor tissue, sampled after IRX-2 immunotherapy.

CDR3 bases: TGTGCCAGCTCCAACCCGGGACAGGTTGATGGCTACACCTTC. Translating gives CASSNPGQVDGYTF. V usage is TRBV6-8 and J usage is TRBJ1-2, with 8 positions matching TRBD1. Germline V gene data show CDR1 as MNHGY and CDR2 as SAAAGT. This CDR3 has 14 amino acids. V was pared by 8 bases and J by 6 bases, with 11 bases of the junction left unmatched.